This record looks at one T cell receptor beta chain sequence and its context. V was clipped by 0 bases and J by 1 base; unmatched bases: 1. This CDR3 spans 15 amino acids. CDR1 and CDR2 (germline): MNHEY, SVGAGI. This specimen belongs to a study of T cell responses to AZD1222 COVID-19 vaccine. Libraries were prepared by immunoSEQ multiplex PCR; TCRdb keeps only in-frame clonotypes and omits some of them. The profile covers 250,000 to 300,000 clones, with roughly 93% appearing a single time and about 0.5% taken by the ten largest. Second doses at about 4 or about 12 weeks were pooled. The chain carries TRBV6-5 and TRBJ2-7, with TRBD2 matching over 9 bases. This TCR came from an adult who received the AZD1222 COVID-19 vaccine. Sequenced here: peripheral blood, sampled 28 days after the second AZD1222 dose. CDR3 bases: TGTGCCAGCAGTTACTCGGCGGGAGGGTCCTACGAGCAGTACTTC. This translates into CASSYSAGGSYEQYF.